This passage covers 14 T cell receptor beta chains from one sample sequenced in a study of shared clonotypes between healthy human individuals. The data were produced by immunoSEQ multiplex PCR, yet TCRdb's version contains in-frame clones alone and is incomplete. The table records roughly 590,000 clones, roughly 96% of them present only once. Naive CD8 cells lacked CD45RO and underwent positive selection for CCR7, leaving out terminally differentiated effector memory CD45RA+ cells. Sequencing was done on a sample of naive CD8+ T cells sorted from blood. These receptors all come from a woman aged 25 to 39 in good health.

This clone occurred once. This chain links TRBV4-1 with TRBJ1-5; 7 bases match TRBD1. This CDR3 contains 16 residues. The germline gives CDR1 MGHRA, CDR2 YSYEKL. V trimming: 6 bases; J trimming: 4 bases; junction bases outside the gene matches: 12. The CDR3: CASSFSFGTANQPQHF. The CDR3 DNA follows: TGCGCCAGCAGTTTCAGCTTCGGGACAGCAAATCAGCCCCAGCATTTT.

The genes are TRBV7-6 and TRBJ1-4, with D uncertain. The CDR3 has 14 amino acids. Trimming shortened V by 1 base and J by 8 bases, and 11 bases separated the two germline ends. Germline lookup yields CDR1 SGHVS and CDR2 FNYEAQ. CDR3 sequence: CASSLGHGFEKLFF. The DNA for the CDR3 is TGTGCCAGCAGCTTAGGTCATGGTTTCGAAAAACTGTTTTTT.

The chain couples TRBV6-5 to TRBJ1-2, with D possibly matching TRBD1 (6 bases). Germline lookup yields CDR1 MNHEY and CDR2 SVGAGI. The CDR3 has 14 residues. Trimming removed 2 bases from V and 3 bases from J, with 10 bases in between. The CDR3 bases are TGTGCCAGCAGTTACGGGGAGGGGGACTATGGCTACACCTTC. As protein: CASSYGEGDYGYTF.

The genes are TRBV21-1 and TRBJ2-2; TRBD2, the table's D call, was not compared with the DNA. TRBV21-1 constitutes a pseudogene. The CDR3 is made up of 14 amino acids. The CDR3: CASIFPSPIGELFF. CDR3 in DNA: TGTGCCAGCATTTTTCCTAGCCCTATCGGGGAGCTGTTTTTT.

The chain recombines TRBV13 with TRBJ2-7, with 7 bases lining up with TRBD2. CDR1 is PRHDT, CDR2 FYEKMQ, per germline (reference sequence). The trim removed 6 bases at V and 5 bases at J, leaving 10 bases unmatched. This CDR3 region has 14 residues. CDR3 residues: CASREWGGLDEQYF. The CDR3 DNA reads TGTGCCAGCAGGGAATGGGGGGGTCTGGACGAGCAGTACTTC.

The CDR3 DNA follows: TGTGCCAGCAGCGGGCACCGGGCGGCCCCCCAGCCCCAGCATTTT. This translates into CASSGHRAAPQPQHF. The gene calls are TRBV6-1 and TRBJ1-5; D remains unclear. Trimming pared 6 bases from V and 7 bases from J, leaving 19 bases between. Germline CDR1 and CDR2: MNHNS and SASEGT. There are 15 residues in the CDR3.

The chain uses TRBV4-1 and TRBJ2-7, with TRBD1 identical over 10 bases. From germline, CDR1 is MGHRA and CDR2 YSYEKL. The CDR3 has 16 amino acids. Germline trimming cut 4 bases from V and 1 base from J; bases unmatched to any gene: 7. In DNA form, the CDR3 reads TGCGCCAGCAGCCCGAGACAGGGGGCGTATTCCTACGAGCAGTACTTC. As protein: CASSPRQGAYSYEQYF.

As DNA, the CDR3 is TGTGCCAGCAGCGGGGGGACTAGCGGGCCTATCACAGATACGCAGTATTTT. It codes for CASSGGTSGPITDTQYF. The chain links TRBV11-2 to TRBJ2-3; 12 nucleotides agree with TRBD2. V was pared by 5 bases and J by 2 bases, with 8 bases of the junction left unmatched. Germline loops: CDR1 SGHAT, CDR2 FQNNGV. The CDR3 loop spans 17 amino acids. Looking up the rest from reference TRBV11-2 and TRBJ2-3 gives the full variable domain: EAGVAQSPRYKIIEKRQSVAFWCNPISGHATLYWYQQILGQGPKLLIQFQNNGVVDDSQLPKDRFSAERLKGVDSTLKIQPAKLEDSAVYLCASSGGTSGPITDTQYFGPGTRLTVL.

V usage is TRBV15 and J usage is TRBJ1-1, with D possibly TRBD1 on 6 matching bases. This CDR3 region has 14 residues. The V and J ends lost 7 bases and 6 bases respectively, with 18 bases between them. Germline-derived CDR1 and CDR2 are LNHNV and YYDKDF (reference sequence). Here the CDR3 reads CATTLTSGVPEAFF. In nucleotides, the CDR3 is TGTGCCACCACCTTAACATCAGGGGTACCTGAAGCTTTCTTT.

This chain uses TRBV28 with TRBJ2-7; D remains ambiguous. Germline CDR1 reads MDHEN; CDR2 reads SYDVKM. The V and J ends lost 3 bases and 2 bases respectively, with 11 bases between them. The CDR3 totals 14 residues. CDR3 in DNA: TGTGCCAGCAGTTTTTCTGTCGGCACCTACGAGCAGTACTTC. Amino acids: CASSFSVGTYEQYF.

The chain couples TRBV9 to TRBJ2-3; 7 bases agree with TRBD2. Germline V gene data show CDR1 as SGDLS and CDR2 as YYNGEE. The CDR3 extends over 16 amino acids. V trimming: 2 bases; J trimming: 2 bases; junction bases outside the gene matches: 8. The CDR3 reads CASSVVAGFPTDTQYF. As DNA, the CDR3 is TGTGCCAGCAGCGTTGTAGCGGGCTTCCCCACAGATACGCAGTATTTT.

The CDR3 spells CASSEYNSPNYGYTF. The CDR3 DNA follows: TGTGCCAGCAGTGAATATAACAGCCCTAACTATGGCTACACCTTC. This chain links TRBV25-1 with TRBJ1-2; D is undetermined. Germline assignment: CDR1 MGHDK and CDR2 SYGVNS. The CDR3 runs 15 residues. V lost 0 bases and J lost 0, with 8 bases in between.

V usage is TRBV13 and J usage is TRBJ1-5; 7 bases align to TRBD1. With 5 bases clipped from V and 3 bases from J, the junction kept 13 bases outside the gene matches. The CDR3 has 17 residues. Germline V gene sequence: CDR1 PRHDT, CDR2 FYEKMQ (reference sequence). In nucleotides, the CDR3 is TGTGCCAGCAGCCGCTGGGACAGTAAAACCCTCAATCAGCCCCAGCATTTT. It yields the protein CASSRWDSKTLNQPQHF.

In DNA form, the CDR3 reads TGTGCCAGCAGCCCAGGACTAGCGGGTGTTTCCTACGAGCAGTACTTC. Protein sequence: CASSPGLAGVSYEQYF. The chain carries TRBV27 and TRBJ2-7; 11 nucleotides align to TRBD2. The ends lost 6 bases at V and 1 base at J; junction bases unmatched: 8. The CDR3 consists of 16 residues. The germline CDR1 and CDR2 sequences are MNHEY and SMNVEV (reference sequence).